This T cell receptor beta chain was sequenced in a study of post-analysis software for immune sequencing data. Study-wide background: Progressive-relapsing, secondary progressive and relapsing-remitting multiple sclerosis were among the disease courses included.

Study-wide results and limits: Compared with controls, patients showed significantly lower normalized Chao1 diversity. Samples made in the same batch grouped tightly together by F measure. With TRBV5-6, TRBV5-1 and TRBV20-1 included, a handful of TRBV segments were more frequent in patients than in controls.

Unique molecular identifiers were built into the TCR beta cDNA libraries. A single record per CDR3 protein comes from TCRdb applying MiXCR to the PCR reads. This sample has 750,000 to 950,000 distinct CDR3 sequences, with about 50% found just once. Notes on this clonotype: Antigen specificity is unknown.

Per the germline V gene, CDR1 is SGDLS and CDR2 is YYNGEE. The V and J ends lost 0 bases and 3 bases, in that order; junction bases with no gene match: 15. CDR3 size: 18 residues. V gene TRBV9 combines with J gene TRBJ2-7; 7 bases match TRBD2. The sample was blood. The clonotype originates from a girl aged 10 to 17 with multiple sclerosis. The CDR3 nucleotides are TGTGCCAGCAGCGTAGCGAGACTTCTAGCGGCCATATACTACGAGCAGTACTTC. Amino acids: CASSVARLLAAIYYEQYF. Looking up the rest from reference TRBV9 and TRBJ2-7 gives the full variable domain: DSGVTQTPKHLITATGQRVTLRCSPRSGDLSVYWYQQSLDQGLQFLIQYYNGEERAKGNILERFSAQQFPDLHSELNLSSLELGDSALYFCASSVARLLAAIYYEQYFGPGTRLTVT.